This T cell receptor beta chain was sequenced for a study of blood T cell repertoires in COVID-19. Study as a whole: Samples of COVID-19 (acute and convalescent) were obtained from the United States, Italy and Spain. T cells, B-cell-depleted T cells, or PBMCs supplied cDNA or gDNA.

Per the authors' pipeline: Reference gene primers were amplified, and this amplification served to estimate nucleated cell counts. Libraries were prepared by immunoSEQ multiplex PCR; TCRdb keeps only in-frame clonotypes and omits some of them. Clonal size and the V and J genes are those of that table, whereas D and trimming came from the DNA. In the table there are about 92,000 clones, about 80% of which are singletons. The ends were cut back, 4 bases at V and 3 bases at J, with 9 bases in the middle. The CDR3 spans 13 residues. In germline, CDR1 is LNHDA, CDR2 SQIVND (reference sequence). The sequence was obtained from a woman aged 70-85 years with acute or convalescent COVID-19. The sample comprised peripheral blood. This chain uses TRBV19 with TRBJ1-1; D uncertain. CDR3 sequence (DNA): TGTGCCAGTAGTACGGACTCCGACACTGAAGCTTTCTTT. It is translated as CASSTDSDTEAFF.